This T cell receptor beta chain originates from a study of blood T cell repertoires in COVID-19. Study overall: Samples of COVID-19 (acute and convalescent) were obtained from the United States, Italy and Spain. From T cells, B-cell-depleted T cells, or PBMCs came the material, which was cDNA or gDNA.

Under the authors' procedure: Amplification with reference gene primers provided the estimates of nucleated cell counts. Assay: immunoSEQ multiplex PCR; the TCRdb copy retains only in-frame clones and omits some. V and J calls plus clone size are reproduced from that table; the DNA served to infer D and trimming. The table lists about 200,000 clones, 88% of them singletons, with around 1.5% in the top ten. This TCR came from a man younger than 35 with active or convalescent COVID-19. Sequencing was carried out using peripheral blood.

CDR3 DNA: TGTGCCAGCAGCTTATGGGCCGGCTATGGCTACACCTTC. As protein: CASSLWAGYGYTF. The chain employs TRBV7-9 and TRBJ1-2; D call uncertain. This CDR3 is built from 13 residues. V was trimmed by 2 bases and J by 4 bases, leaving 8 bases between them. In germline, CDR1 is SEHNR, CDR2 FQNEAQ (reference sequence).